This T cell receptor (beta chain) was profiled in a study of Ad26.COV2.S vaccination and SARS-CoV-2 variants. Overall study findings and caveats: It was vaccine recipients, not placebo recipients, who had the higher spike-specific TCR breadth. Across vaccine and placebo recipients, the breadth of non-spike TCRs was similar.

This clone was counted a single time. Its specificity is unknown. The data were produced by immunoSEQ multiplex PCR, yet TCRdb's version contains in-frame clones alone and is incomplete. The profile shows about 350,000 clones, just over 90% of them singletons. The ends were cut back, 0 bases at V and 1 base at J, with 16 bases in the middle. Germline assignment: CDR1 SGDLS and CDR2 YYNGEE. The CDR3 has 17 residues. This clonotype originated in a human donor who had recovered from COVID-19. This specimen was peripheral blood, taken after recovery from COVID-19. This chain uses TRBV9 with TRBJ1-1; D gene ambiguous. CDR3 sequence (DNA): TGTGCCAGCAGCGTAGGAGGTGGTGTCCCCTCGAACACTGAAGCTTTCTTT. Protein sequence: CASSVGGGVPSNTEAFF.